This is a list of T cell receptor beta chains from one sample in a study of PD-1 blockade in mismatch repair-deficient tumors. The protocol was immunoSEQ multiplex PCR, while the TCRdb copy is restricted to in-frame clones and leaves out a portion. The profile covers approximately 120,000 clones, with roughly nine tenths appearing a single time and approximately 15% taken by the ten largest. The sample in question was peripheral blood, obtained 44 weeks after starting pembrolizumab. These receptors all stem from an adult with mismatch repair-deficient cancer. CDR3s include the opening cysteine and the closing phenylalanine or tryptophan. Each record gives: clone size, J gene, D gene, V gene, CDR3 DNA, CDR3 protein. D genes are given only for firm matches. The size field is filled for only some rows; it gives once, few, many or a size class.

size: .
J: TRBJ2-3
D: .
V: TRBV28
DNA: TGTGCCAGCAGTTTTGGCGGGACCACAGATACGCAGTATTTT
CDR3: CASSFGGTTDTQYF

size: .
J: TRBJ2-5
D: TRBD2
V: TRBV4-1
DNA: TGCGCCAGCAGCCAAGTGTCAGGGAGGGGAGAGACCCAGTACTTC
CDR3: CASSQVSGRGETQYF

size: .
J: TRBJ1-1
D: .
V: TRBV28
DNA: TGTGCCAGCAGTTTGGAGGGGTGGAACACTGAAGCTTTCTTT
CDR3: CASSLEGWNTEAFF

size: .
J: TRBJ2-3
D: .
V: TRBV18
DNA: TGTGCCAGCTCACCCTACAAGGAAGATACGCAGTATTTT
CDR3: CASSPYKEDTQYF

size: .
J: TRBJ2-2
D: TRBD1
V: TRBV7-2
DNA: TGTGCCAGCAGTCCCCGTGGGACAGGCTATCCCGGGGAGCTGTTTTTT
CDR3: CASSPRGTGYPGELFF

size: .
J: TRBJ2-7
D: TRBD2
V: TRBV4-3
DNA: TGCGCCAGCAGCCAGTGGGGGGGGTATTCCTACGAGCAGTACTTC
CDR3: CASSQWGGYSYEQYF

size: .
J: TRBJ2-3
D: .
V: TRBV7-9
DNA: TGTGCCGAGGCTCTTACTGGGGGGCGAGGAAGCACAGATACGCAGTATTTT
CDR3: CAEALTGGRGSTDTQYF

size: .
J: TRBJ2-7
D: TRBD2
V: TRBV6-6
DNA: TGTGCCAGCAGTCCCAGCGGGAGCTCCTACGAGCAGTACTTC
CDR3: CASSPSGSSYEQYF

size: few
J: TRBJ2-7
D: .
V: TRBV2
DNA: TGTGCCAGCAGTCTCCGGGACGACTACGAGCAGTACTTC
CDR3: CASSLRDDYEQYF

size: once
J: TRBJ1-2
D: TRBD1
V: TRBV5-1
DNA: TGCGCCAGCAGCTTCGACTCCCGGGACAGACTTTATGGCTACACCTTC
CDR3: CASSFDSRDRLYGYTF

size: few
J: TRBJ2-2
D: .
V: TRBV6-5
DNA: TGTGCCAGCAGCACAGGGCGCGACACCGGGGAGCTGTTTTTT
CDR3: CASSTGRDTGELFF

size: .
J: TRBJ2-1
D: .
V: TRBV6-4
DNA: TGTGCCAGCCGACGGGACCAGACCTACAATGAGCAGTTCTTC
CDR3: CASRRDQTYNEQFF

size: .
J: TRBJ2-7
D: TRBD1
V: TRBV6-5
DNA: TGTGCCGGAGGACAGGGCTGGTACGAGCAGTACTTC
CDR3: CAGGQGWYEQYF

size: .
J: TRBJ2-5
D: TRBD2
V: TRBV7-9
DNA: TGTGCCAGCAGCCCCCGGGCTCGGACTAGCGGGGTTGAGACCCAGTACTTC
CDR3: CASSPRARTSGVETQYF

size: few
J: TRBJ2-7
D: .
V: TRBV20-1
DNA: TGCAGTGCTGAAATAGGGGTACCCTACTTC
CDR3: CSAEIGVPYF

size: .
J: TRBJ1-2
D: .
V: TRBV7-2
DNA: TGTGCCAGCAGCGGACCTCCTTTACACCGTGGCTACACCTTC
CDR3: CASSGPPLHRGYTF

size: .
J: TRBJ1-2
D: .
V: TRBV2
DNA: TGTGCCAGCAGTGGGTACCCCGATCGGAACTATGGCTACACCTTC
CDR3: CASSGYPDRNYGYTF

size: .
J: TRBJ2-5
D: .
V: TRBV30
DNA: TGTGCCTGGAATAATTTCGGCGGGCACGAGACCCAGTACTTC
CDR3: CAWNNFGGHETQYF

size: once
J: TRBJ2-1
D: TRBD2
V: TRBV5-4
DNA: TGTGCCAGCAGCCAAACTAGCGGGAGTAATGAGCAGTTCTTC
CDR3: CASSQTSGSNEQFF

size: .
J: TRBJ2-3
D: TRBD2
V: TRBV28
DNA: TGTGCCAGCAGTTTATTTGCGGGAGGGCGGGTAGATACGCAGTATTTT
CDR3: CASSLFAGGRVDTQYF

size: .
J: TRBJ1-2
D: .
V: TRBV7-2
DNA: TGTGCCAGCAGCTTAGTTTCAGGGGACTATGGCTACACCTTC
CDR3: CASSLVSGDYGYTF

size: few
J: TRBJ1-3
D: .
V: TRBV21-1
DNA: TGTGCCAGCAGCCAAGGGACAGGGAGTATGGCCATATATTTT
CDR3: CASSQGTGSMAIYF